The 3 T cell receptor beta chains presented below share a single source sample, sequenced in a study of shared clonotypes between healthy human individuals. Clones were sequenced by immunoSEQ multiplex PCR, and TCRdb holds only the in-frame ones, with some missing. The sample lists 2 million to 2.5 million clones, approximately 95% occurring once. The sequenced sample was naive CD4+ T cells from PBMCs. Subset specified: CD45RA+ positively selected. These receptors were collected from a man between 18 and 29 years old in good health. Some clones in this sample may be carry-over from other donors' samples.

The chain is built from TRBV4-3 and TRBJ2-5; D is ambiguous. V lost 1 base, J lost 6 bases, and 9 bases lay in between. Germline CDR1 and CDR2: LGHNA and YSLEER. The CDR3 runs 13 residues. CDR3 bases: TGCGCCAGCAGCCAAGGGTGGGGAAAGACCCAGTACTTC. It codes for CASSQGWGKTQYF.

The chain combines TRBV15 with TRBJ2-7; D remains unclear. The germline CDR1 and CDR2 sequences are LNHNV and YYDKDF (reference sequence). With 5 bases removed from V and 0 bases from J, the gap between germline ends came to 14 bases. The CDR3 runs 15 residues. The CDR3 region has the DNA TGTGCCACCAGCCGGAGATCCCGCAGCTCCTACGAGCAGTACTTC. This translates into CATSRRSRSSYEQYF.

The chain recombines TRBV9 with TRBJ2-7; D is perhaps TRBD1 (6 bases). V was shortened by 0 bases and J by 4 bases, with 14 bases between the two germline ends. The CDR3 spans 15 residues. The germline V gene has CDR1 SGDLS and CDR2 YYNGEE. CDR3 bases: TGTGCCAGCAGCGTAGAACAGGGCCTTGGGTACGAGCAGTACTTC. Translated, it gives CASSVEQGLGYEQYF.